A single sample gave rise to the 8 T cell receptor beta chains below, sequenced in a study of T cell clones after liver transplantation. The table came from immunoSEQ multiplex PCR; TCRdb's copy has only in-frame clones and leaves some out. The sample consists of 68,000 or so clones, over 90% of them appearing once. This specimen was CD4+ T cells from blood, taken about 25 months after liver transplant. Receptors originate from a human patient who received a liver transplant. These T cells may partly come from the graft donor.

V is TRBV5-1 and J is TRBJ2-1, with 14 bases identical to TRBD2. The CDR3 extends over 15 amino acids. V was clipped by 2 bases and J by 12 bases; unmatched bases: 7. The germline V gene has CDR1 SGHRS and CDR2 YFSETQ. The CDR3 nucleotides read TGCGCCAGCAGCTTTACCGGGACTAGCGGGGGCGGGCAGTTCTTC. It yields the protein CASSFTGTSGGGQFF.

The chain carries TRBV28 and TRBJ1-4, with 7 positions matching TRBD1. The trim removed 6 bases at V and 2 bases at J, leaving 6 bases unmatched. The germline V gene encodes CDR1 MDHEN and CDR2 SYDVKM. The CDR3 consists of 15 residues. CDR3 DNA sequence: TGTGCCAGCAGGCCCCAGACAGGGACTAATGAAAAACTGTTTTTT. It translates to CASRPQTGTNEKLFF.

The chain employs TRBV11-3 and TRBJ1-2; TRBD1 aligns across 7 bases. The CDR3 is 15 amino acids. Germline-derived CDR1 and CDR2 are SGHNT and YENEEA. Germline trimming cut 5 bases from V and 6 bases from J; bases unmatched to any gene: 12. This chain's CDR3 is CASSPGQVIRDGYTF. In DNA, the CDR3 is TGTGCCAGCAGCCCCGGACAGGTTATTAGGGATGGCTACACCTTC. The variable domain in full, with the rest retrieved from reference TRBV11-3 and TRBJ1-2, is EAGVVQSPRYKIIEKKQPVAFWCNPISGHNTLYWYLQNLGQGPELLIRYENEEAVDDSQLPKDRFSAERLKGVDSTLKIQPAELGDSAVYLCASSPGQVIRDGYTFGSGTRLTVV.

The chain employs TRBV29-1 and TRBJ2-2, with 11 bases identical to TRBD1. Trimming cost V 6 bases and J 7 bases; bases outside gene matches: 4. This CDR3 spans 13 amino acids. Germline V gene data show CDR1 as SQVTM and CDR2 as ANQGSEA. CDR3 region: CSVGQGVHGELFF. CDR3 nucleotides: TGCAGCGTGGGACAGGGGGTACACGGGGAGCTGTTTTTT.

J is TRBJ1-1 and V is TRBV11-3; TRBD1 aligns across 7 bases. This CDR3 contains 16 residues. Germline V gives CDR1 SGHNT, CDR2 YENEEA. With 1 base clipped from V and 6 bases from J, the junction kept 11 bases outside the gene matches. CDR3 nucleotide sequence: TGTGCCAGCAGCTTAGCGGGGACAGTACGTGACGCTGAAGCTTTCTTT. This codes for CASSLAGTVRDAEAFF.

This chain links TRBV7-9 with TRBJ2-1; no reliable D call. The CDR3 is made up of 16 amino acids. CDR1 is SEHNR and CDR2 is FQNEAQ in the germline V gene (reference sequence). V lost 5 bases, J lost 4 bases, and 18 bases lay in between. Here the CDR3 reads CASSPQQRLTYNEQFF. The CDR3 DNA reads TGTGCCAGCAGCCCACAACAGCGCCTGACGTACAATGAGCAGTTCTTC.

The count of this clone is one. The chain carries TRBV7-2 and TRBJ1-1; tentative D call: TRBD1 (6 bases). The V gene's germline CDR1 is SGHTA and CDR2 FQGNSA. Trimming took off 2 bases at V and 9 bases at J, with 10 bases between the two ends. CDR3 length equals 12 residues. The CDR3 here is CASSLLGAQAFF. CDR3 nucleotides: TGTGCCAGCAGCTTACTGGGGGCGCAAGCTTTCTTT.

The CDR3 DNA reads TGTGCCTGGAGGATACCCCGGGGCGCTAGTGAAGCTTTCTTT. It yields the protein CAWRIPRGASEAFF. The chain has TRBV30 and TRBJ1-1, with TRBD1 as a possible D gene (5 bases). Germline CDR1 and CDR2: GTSNPN and SVGIG (reference sequence). The length of the CDR3 is 14 residues. V dropped 3 bases and J dropped 7 bases, with 18 bases sitting between them.